This T cell receptor beta chain emerged from a study of control samples from healthy donors and cancer patients. Generated by immunoSEQ multiplex PCR, the TCRdb table keeps only in-frame clones and is missing some. The data contain around 140,000 clones, 80% to 95% of them singletons. CDR1 MNHNY and CDR2 SVGAGI come from the germline V gene (reference sequence). Deletions cut 3 bases from V and 8 bases from J, with 10 bases between. This CDR3 contains 12 residues. The sequence derives from a man between 35 and 55 years old in good health. The source material was blood. The chain recombines TRBV6-6 with TRBJ1-2; D remains ambiguous. The CDR3 nucleotides are TGTGCCAGCAGTTATCGGGGATTCGGCTACACCTTC. This sequence encodes CASSYRGFGYTF.